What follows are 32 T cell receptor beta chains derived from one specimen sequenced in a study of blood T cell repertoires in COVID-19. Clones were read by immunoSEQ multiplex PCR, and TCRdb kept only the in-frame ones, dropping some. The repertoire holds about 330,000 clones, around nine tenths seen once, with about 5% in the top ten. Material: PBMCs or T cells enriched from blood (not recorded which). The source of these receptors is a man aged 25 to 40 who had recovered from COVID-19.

The CDR3 region is CASSYLSPSGGAYEQYF. Here the CDR3 DNA reads TGTGCCAGCAGTTACTTAAGTCCTAGCGGGGGGGCCTACGAGCAGTACTTC. The chain recombines TRBV27 with TRBJ2-7, with 12 nucleotides matching TRBD2. The CDR3 is 17 amino acids. The J segment lost 2 bases and the V segment lost 4 bases, leaving 9 bases of the junction unmatched. Germline V CDR1 and CDR2: MNHEY, SMNVEV (reference sequence).

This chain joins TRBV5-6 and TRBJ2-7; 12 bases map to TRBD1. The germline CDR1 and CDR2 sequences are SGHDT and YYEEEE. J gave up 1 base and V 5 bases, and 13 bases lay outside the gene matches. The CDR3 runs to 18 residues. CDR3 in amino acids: CASSSEVMGQGASYEQYF. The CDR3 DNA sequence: TGTGCCAGCAGTTCAGAGGTAATGGGACAGGGGGCATCCTACGAGCAGTACTTC.

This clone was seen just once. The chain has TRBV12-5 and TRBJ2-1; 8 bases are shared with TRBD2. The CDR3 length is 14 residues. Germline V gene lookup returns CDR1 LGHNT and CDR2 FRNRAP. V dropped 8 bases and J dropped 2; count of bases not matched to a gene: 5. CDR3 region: CASSLAVAYNEQFF. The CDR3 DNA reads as TGTGCTAGTTCACTAGCGGTTGCCTACAATGAGCAGTTCTTC.

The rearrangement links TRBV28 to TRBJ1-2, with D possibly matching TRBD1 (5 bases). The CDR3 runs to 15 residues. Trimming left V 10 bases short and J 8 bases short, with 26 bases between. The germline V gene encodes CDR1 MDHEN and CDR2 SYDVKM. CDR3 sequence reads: CAIPVATDRLQGYTF. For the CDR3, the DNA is TGTGCCATCCCGGTCGCCACTGACAGACTCCAAGGCTACACCTTC.

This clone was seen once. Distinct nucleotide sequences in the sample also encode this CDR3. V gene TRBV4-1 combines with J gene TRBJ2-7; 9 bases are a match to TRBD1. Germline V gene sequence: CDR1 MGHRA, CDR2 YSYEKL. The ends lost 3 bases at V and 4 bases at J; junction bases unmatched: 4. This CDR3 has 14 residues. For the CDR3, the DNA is TGCGCCAGCAGCCAGCAACAGGGGGCTTACGAGCAGTACTTC. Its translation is CASSQQQGAYEQYF.

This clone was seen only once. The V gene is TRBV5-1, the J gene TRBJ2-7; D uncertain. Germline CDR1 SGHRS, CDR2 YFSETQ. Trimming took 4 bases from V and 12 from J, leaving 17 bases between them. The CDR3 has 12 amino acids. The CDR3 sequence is CASSLDEEAPYF. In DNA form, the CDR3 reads TGCGCCAGCAGCCTGGACGAGGAAGCTCCGTACTTC.

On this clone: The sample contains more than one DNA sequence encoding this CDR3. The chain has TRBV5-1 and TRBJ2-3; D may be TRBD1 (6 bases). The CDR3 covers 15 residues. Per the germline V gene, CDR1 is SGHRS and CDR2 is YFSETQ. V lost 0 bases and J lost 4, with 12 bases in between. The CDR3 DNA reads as TGCGCCAGCAGCTTGGCTGGGGGCGCGGCAGATACGCAGTATTTT. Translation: CASSLAGGAADTQYF.

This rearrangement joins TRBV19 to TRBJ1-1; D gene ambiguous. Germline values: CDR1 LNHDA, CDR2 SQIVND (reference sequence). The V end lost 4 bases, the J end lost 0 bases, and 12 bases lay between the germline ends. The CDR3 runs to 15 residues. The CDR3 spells CASSSGRTMNTEAFF. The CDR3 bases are TGTGCCAGTAGTAGTGGCAGAACTATGAACACTGAAGCTTTCTTT.

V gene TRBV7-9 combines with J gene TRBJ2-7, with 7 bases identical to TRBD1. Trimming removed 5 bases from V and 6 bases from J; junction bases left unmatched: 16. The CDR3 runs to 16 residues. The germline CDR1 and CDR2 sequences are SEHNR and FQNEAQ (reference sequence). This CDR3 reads CASSQRGDRASGEQYF. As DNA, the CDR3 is TGTGCCAGCAGCCAGAGGGGAGACAGGGCATCTGGCGAGCAGTACTTC.

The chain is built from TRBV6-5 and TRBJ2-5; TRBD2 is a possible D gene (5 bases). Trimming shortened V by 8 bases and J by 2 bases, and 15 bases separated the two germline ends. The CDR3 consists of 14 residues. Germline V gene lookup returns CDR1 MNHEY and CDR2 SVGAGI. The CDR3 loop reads CASEERSLQETQYF. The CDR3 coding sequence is TGTGCCAGCGAGGAGCGGAGTCTACAAGAGACCCAGTACTTC.

CDR3 loop: CSVQEQGVRYF. CDR3 DNA: TGCAGCGTTCAGGAACAGGGGGTTCGGTATTTT. J is TRBJ2-3 and V is TRBV29-1, with 8 bases identical to TRBD1. This CDR3 contains 11 residues. Germline V gene data show CDR1 as SQVTM and CDR2 as ANQGSEA. Germline trimming cut 5 bases from V and 14 bases from J; bases unmatched to any gene: 9.

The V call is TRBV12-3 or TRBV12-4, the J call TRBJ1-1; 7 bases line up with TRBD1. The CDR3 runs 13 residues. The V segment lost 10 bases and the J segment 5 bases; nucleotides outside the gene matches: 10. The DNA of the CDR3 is TGTGCCACCCGGCAGGGGGAGGTTACTGAAGCTTTCTTT. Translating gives CATRQGEVTEAFF.

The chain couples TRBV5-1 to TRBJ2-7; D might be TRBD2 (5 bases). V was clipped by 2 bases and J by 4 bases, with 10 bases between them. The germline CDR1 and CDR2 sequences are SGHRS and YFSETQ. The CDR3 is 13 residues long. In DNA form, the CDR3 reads TGCGCCAGCAGCTTATCAACGGGATACGAGCAGTACTTC. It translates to CASSLSTGYEQYF.

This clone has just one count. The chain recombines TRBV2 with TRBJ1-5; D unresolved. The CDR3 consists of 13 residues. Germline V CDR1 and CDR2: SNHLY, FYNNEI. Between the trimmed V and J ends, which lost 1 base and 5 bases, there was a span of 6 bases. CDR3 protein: CASSEESHQPQHF. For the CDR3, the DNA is TGTGCCAGCAGTGAAGAGAGTCATCAGCCCCAGCATTTT.

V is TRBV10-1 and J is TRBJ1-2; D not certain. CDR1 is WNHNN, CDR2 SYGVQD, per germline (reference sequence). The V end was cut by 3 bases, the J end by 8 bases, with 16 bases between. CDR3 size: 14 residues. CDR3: CASSDGGAFWGYTF. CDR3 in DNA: TGCGCCAGCAGTGACGGAGGAGCGTTTTGGGGCTACACCTTC.

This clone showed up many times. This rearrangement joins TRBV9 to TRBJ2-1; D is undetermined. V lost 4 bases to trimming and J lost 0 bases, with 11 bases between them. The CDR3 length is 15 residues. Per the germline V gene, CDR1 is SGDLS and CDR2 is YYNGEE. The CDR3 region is CASSLYASSYNEQFF. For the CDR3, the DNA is TGTGCCAGCAGCCTTTACGCGAGCTCCTACAATGAGCAGTTCTTC.

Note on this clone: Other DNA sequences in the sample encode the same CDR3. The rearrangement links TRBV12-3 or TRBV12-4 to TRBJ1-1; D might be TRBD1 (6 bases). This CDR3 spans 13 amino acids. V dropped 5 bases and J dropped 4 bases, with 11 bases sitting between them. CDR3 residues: CASSTQGGTEAFF. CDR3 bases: TGTGCCAGCAGTACACAGGGCGGCACTGAAGCTTTCTTT.

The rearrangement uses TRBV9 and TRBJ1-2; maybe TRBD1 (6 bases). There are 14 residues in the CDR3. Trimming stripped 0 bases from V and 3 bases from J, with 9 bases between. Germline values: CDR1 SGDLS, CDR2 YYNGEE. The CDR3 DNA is TGTGCCAGCAGCGTAGACCAGGGGCACTATGGCTACACCTTC. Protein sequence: CASSVDQGHYGYTF.

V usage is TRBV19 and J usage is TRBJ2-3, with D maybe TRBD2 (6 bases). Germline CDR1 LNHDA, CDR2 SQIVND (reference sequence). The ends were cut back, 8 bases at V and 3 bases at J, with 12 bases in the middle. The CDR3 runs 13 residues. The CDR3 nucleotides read TGTGCCAGTCGGGCGGGGATGACAGATACGCAGTATTTT. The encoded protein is CASRAGMTDTQYF.

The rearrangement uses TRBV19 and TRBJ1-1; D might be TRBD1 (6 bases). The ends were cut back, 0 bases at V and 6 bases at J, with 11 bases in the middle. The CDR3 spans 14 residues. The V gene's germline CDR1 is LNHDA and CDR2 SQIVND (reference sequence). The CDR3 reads CASSIEFRGAEAFF. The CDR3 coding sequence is TGTGCCAGTAGTATAGAATTCAGGGGCGCTGAAGCTTTCTTT.

CDR3 sequence (DNA): TGTGCCAGTAGTATAGATGAGGGAGGCTCTGGGGCCAACGTCCTGACTTTC. Translated: CASSIDEGGSGANVLTF. The chain carries TRBV19 and TRBJ2-6; D might be TRBD2 (6 bases). This CDR3 region has 17 residues. CDR1 and CDR2 from the germline V gene are LNHDA and SQIVND (reference sequence). Trimming removed 0 bases at V and 0 bases at J, with 9 bases between.

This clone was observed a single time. This chain's CDR3 is CASSYRAYNEQFF. The CDR3, as DNA: TGTGCCAGCAGTTACAGAGCATACAATGAGCAGTTCTTC. J is TRBJ2-1 and V is TRBV2; D not certain. The CDR3 runs to 13 residues. Germline V CDR1 and CDR2: SNHLY, FYNNEI. Trimming stripped 5 bases from V and 4 bases from J, with 9 bases between.

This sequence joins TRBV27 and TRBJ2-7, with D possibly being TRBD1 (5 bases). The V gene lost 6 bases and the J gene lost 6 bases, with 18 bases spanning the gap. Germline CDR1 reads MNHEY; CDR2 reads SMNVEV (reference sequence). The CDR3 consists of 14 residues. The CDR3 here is CASSNMGLVGEQYF. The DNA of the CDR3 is TGTGCCAGCAGCAACATGGGGCTTGTGGGCGAGCAGTACTTC.

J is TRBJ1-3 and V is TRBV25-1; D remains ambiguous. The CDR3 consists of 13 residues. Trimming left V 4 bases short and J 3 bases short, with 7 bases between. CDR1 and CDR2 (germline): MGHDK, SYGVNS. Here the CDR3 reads CASSVGNGNTIYF. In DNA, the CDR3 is TGTGCCAGCAGTGTCGGTAATGGAAACACCATATATTTT.

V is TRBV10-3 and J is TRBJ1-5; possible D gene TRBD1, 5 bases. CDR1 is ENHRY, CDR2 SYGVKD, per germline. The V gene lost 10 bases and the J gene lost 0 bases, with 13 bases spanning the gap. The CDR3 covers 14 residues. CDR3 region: CATALGDSNQPQHF. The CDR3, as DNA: TGTGCCACCGCCCTAGGGGATAGCAATCAGCCCCAGCATTTT.

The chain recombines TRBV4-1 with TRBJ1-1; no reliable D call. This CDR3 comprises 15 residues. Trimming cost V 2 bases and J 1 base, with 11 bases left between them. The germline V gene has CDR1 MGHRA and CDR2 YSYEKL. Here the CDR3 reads CASSQNPAGNTEAFF. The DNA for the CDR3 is TGCGCCAGCAGCCAAAACCCGGCAGGGAACACTGAAGCTTTCTTT.

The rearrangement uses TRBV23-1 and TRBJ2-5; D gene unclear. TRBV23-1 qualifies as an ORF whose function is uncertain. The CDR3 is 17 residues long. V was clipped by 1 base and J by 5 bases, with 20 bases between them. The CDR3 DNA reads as TGCGCCAGCAGTCAATTTTGGTTTGACCTCGCCAGGGAGACCCAGTACTTC. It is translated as CASSQFWFDLARETQYF.

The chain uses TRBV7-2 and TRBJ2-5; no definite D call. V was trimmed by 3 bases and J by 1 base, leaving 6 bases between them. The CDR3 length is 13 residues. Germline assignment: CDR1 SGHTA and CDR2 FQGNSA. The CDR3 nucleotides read TGTGCCAGCAGCTTCGGAGTCCAAGAGACCCAGTACTTC. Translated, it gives CASSFGVQETQYF.

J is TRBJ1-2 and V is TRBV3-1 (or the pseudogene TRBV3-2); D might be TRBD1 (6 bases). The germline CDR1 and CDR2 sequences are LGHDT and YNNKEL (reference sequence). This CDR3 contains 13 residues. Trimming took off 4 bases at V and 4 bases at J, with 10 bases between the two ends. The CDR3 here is CASSPGTRYGYTF. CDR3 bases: TGTGCCAGCAGCCCAGGGACACGCTATGGCTACACCTTC.

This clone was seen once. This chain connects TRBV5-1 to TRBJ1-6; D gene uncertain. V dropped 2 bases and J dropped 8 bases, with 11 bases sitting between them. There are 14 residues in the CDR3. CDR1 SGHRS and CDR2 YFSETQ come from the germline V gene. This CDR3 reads CASSFAGWDSPLHF. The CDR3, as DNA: TGCGCCAGCAGCTTCGCCGGGTGGGATTCACCCCTCCACTTT.

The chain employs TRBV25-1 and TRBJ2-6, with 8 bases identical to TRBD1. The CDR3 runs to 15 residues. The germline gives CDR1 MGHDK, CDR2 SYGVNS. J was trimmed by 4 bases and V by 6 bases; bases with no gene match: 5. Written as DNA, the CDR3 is TGTGCCAGCAGGCAGGGGGCTTCCGGGGCCAACGTCCTGACTTTC. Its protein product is CASRQGASGANVLTF. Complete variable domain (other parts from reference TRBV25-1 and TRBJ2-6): EADIYQTPRYLVIGTGKKITLECSQTMGHDKMYWYQQDPGMELHLIHYSYGVNSTEKGDLSSESTVSRIRTEHFPLTLESARPSHTSQYLCASRQGASGANVLTFGAGSRLTVL.

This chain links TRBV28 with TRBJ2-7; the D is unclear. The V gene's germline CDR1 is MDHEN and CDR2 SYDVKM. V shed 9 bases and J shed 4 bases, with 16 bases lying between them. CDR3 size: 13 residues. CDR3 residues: CASHSPARYEQYF. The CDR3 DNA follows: TGTGCCAGTCACAGTCCAGCTCGGTACGAGCAGTACTTC. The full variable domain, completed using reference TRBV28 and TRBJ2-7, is DVKVTQSSRYLVKRTGEKVFLECVQDMDHENMFWYRQDPGLGLRLIYFSYDVKMKEKGDIPEGYSVSREKKERFSLILESASTNQTSMYLCASHSPARYEQYFGPGTRLTVT.